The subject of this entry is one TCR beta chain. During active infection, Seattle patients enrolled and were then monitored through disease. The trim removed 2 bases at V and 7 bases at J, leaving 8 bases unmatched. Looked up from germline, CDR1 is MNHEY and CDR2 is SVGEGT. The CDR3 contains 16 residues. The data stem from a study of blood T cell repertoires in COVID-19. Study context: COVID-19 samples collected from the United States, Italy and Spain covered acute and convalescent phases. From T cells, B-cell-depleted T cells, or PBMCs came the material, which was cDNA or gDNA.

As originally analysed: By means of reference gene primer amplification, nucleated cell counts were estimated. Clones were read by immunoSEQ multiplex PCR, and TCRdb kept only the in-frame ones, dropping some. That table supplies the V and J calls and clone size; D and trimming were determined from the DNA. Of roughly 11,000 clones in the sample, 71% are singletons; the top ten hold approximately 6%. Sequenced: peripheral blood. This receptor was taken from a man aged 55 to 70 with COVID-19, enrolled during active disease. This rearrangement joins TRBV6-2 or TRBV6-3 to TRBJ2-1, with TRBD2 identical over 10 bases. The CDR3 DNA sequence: TGTGCCAGCAGTTACCTACCTAGCGGGAGTTGGAATGAGCAGTTCTTC. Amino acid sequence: CASSYLPSGSWNEQFF.